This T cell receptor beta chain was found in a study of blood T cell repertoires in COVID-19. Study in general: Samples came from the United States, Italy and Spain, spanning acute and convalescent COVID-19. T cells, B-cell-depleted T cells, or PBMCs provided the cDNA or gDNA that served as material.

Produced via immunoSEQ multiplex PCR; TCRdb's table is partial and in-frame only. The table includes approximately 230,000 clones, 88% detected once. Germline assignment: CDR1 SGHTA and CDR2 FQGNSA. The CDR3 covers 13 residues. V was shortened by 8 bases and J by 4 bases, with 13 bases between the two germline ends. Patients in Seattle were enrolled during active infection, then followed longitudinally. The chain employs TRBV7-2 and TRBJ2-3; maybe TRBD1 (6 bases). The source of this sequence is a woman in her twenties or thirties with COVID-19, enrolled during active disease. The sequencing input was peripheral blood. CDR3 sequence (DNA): TGTGCCAGCGGCAGGGGATCCGCAGATACGCAGTATTTT. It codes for CASGRGSADTQYF.